The 10 T cell receptor beta chains below were found in one sample sequenced in a study of response to subunit inactivated influenza vaccine. TCRdb passed the RT-PCR reads through MiXCR, listing each CDR3 protein once. The table shows 300,000 to 350,000 distinct CDR3 sequences, with 21% occurring only once. Sequenced material: PBMCs from blood, taken approximately 20 months after vaccination. The origin of the receptors is a man between 45 and 75 years old who received an inactivated influenza vaccine.

This clonotype was seen a few times. The chain combines TRBV20-1 with TRBJ2-3; TRBD1 aligns across 9 bases. Per the germline V gene, CDR1 is DFQATT and CDR2 is SNEGSKA (reference sequence). The CDR3 is 16 residues long. J gave up 6 bases and V 6 bases, and 16 bases lay outside the gene matches. The CDR3 loop is CSAIPLGTGLPDTQYF. In nucleotides, the CDR3 is TGCAGTGCCATCCCCCTCGGGACAGGGTTACCCGATACGCAGTATTTT.

This clonotype was counted a single time. The junction shows a germline mismatch at one end, possibly a read error. The V call is TRBV12-3 or TRBV12-4, the J call TRBJ2-1; D is unclear. The CDR3 totals 13 residues. The CDR3 region is CANSLATGYEQFF. The CDR3 DNA follows: TGTGCCAACAGTTTAGCTACCGGCTATGAGCAGTTCTTC.

CDR3 sequence reads: CASSISHTLAKNIQYF. CDR3 nucleotides: TGTGCCAGCAGTATCTCGCACACTTTAGCCAAAAACATTCAGTACTTC. The V gene is TRBV27, the J gene TRBJ2-4; D not certain. The length of the CDR3 is 16 residues. Looked up from germline, CDR1 is MNHEY and CDR2 is SMNVEV (reference sequence). V lost 5 bases and J 0 bases, leaving 14 bases between the germline ends.

V usage is TRBV20-1 and J usage is TRBJ1-1, with D uncertain. Per the germline V gene, CDR1 is DFQATT and CDR2 is SNEGSKA (reference sequence). Trimming removed 6 bases at V and 1 base at J, with 9 bases between. The CDR3 totals 12 residues. The CDR3 sequence is CSAKHANTEAFF. For the CDR3, the DNA is TGCAGTGCCAAACATGCGAACACTGAAGCTTTCTTT.

This clonotype occurred a few times. This chain connects TRBV7-2 to TRBJ1-2; no clear D gene. The CDR3 extends over 15 amino acids. V lost 2 bases and J lost 7, with 17 bases in between. Germline V gene data show CDR1 as SGHTA and CDR2 as FQGNSA. DNA of the CDR3: TGTGCCAGCAGCTTAAGCGGGTCGGCCTCGGGTGGCTACACCTTC. Amino acid sequence: CASSLSGSASGGYTF. The whole variable domain, remainder taken from reference TRBV7-2 and TRBJ1-2, is GAGVSQSPSNKVTEKGKDVELRCDPISGHTALYWYRQSLGQGLEFLIYFQGNSAPDKSGLPSDRFSAERTGGSVSTLTIQRTQQEDSAVYLCASSLSGSASGGYTFGSGTRLTVV.

This clonotype was detected a few times. This sequence joins TRBV2 and TRBJ1-1; D perhaps matches TRBD1 (5 bases). The CDR3 runs 10 residues. Germline V lookup: CDR1 SNHLY, CDR2 FYNNEI. With 7 bases removed from V and 11 bases from J, the gap between germline ends came to 11 bases. The CDR3 DNA follows: TGTGCCAGCAAAGGGGAGGGGGCTTTCTTT. Protein sequence: CASKGEGAFF. The variable domain in full, with the rest retrieved from reference TRBV2 and TRBJ1-1, is EPEVTQTPSHQVTQMGQEVILRCVPISNHLYFYWYRQILGQKVEFLVSFYNNEISEKSEIFDDQFSVERPDGSNFTLKIRSTKLEDSAMYFCASKGEGAFFGQGTRLTVV.

This clonotype was observed a handful of times. For the CDR3, the DNA is TGTGCCAGCAGCCCCCGGGGCAGGGCCAGCAATCAGCCCCAGCATTTT. Translation: CASSPRGRASNQPQHF. The chain joins TRBV7-2 to TRBJ1-5; a weak D match, TRBD1 (5 bases). Germline V gene sequence: CDR1 SGHTA, CDR2 FQGNSA. This CDR3 is 16 amino acids long. With 5 bases removed from V and 1 base from J, the gap between germline ends came to 15 bases.

The chain has TRBV7-9 and TRBJ2-7; 8 bases agree with TRBD1. Germline assignment: CDR1 SEHNR and CDR2 FQNEAQ (reference sequence). Trimming took 6 bases from V and 0 from J; bases not matched to a gene: 7. This CDR3 contains 15 residues. The DNA of the CDR3 is TGTGCCAGCAGAAGAACAGGGGGAAGCTCCTACGAGCAGTACTTC. This encodes CASRRTGGSSYEQYF.

V is TRBV6-4 and J is TRBJ2-7; either TRBD1 or TRBD2 may fit D (5 bases each). Trimming stripped 2 bases from V and 7 bases from J, with 24 bases between. CDR3 length: 17 amino acids. Germline CDR1 and CDR2: MRHNA and SNTAGT. This CDR3 reads CASSDQRRDGELWEQYF. In DNA form, the CDR3 reads TGTGCCAGCAGTGACCAACGCCGGGACGGCGAACTTTGGGAGCAGTACTTC.

CDR3 DNA sequence: TGTGCCAGCAGCTTAGGTGGAGGACTAGCGGGGACCAATGAGCAGTTCTTC. Residues: CASSLGGGLAGTNEQFF. This sequence joins TRBV7-2 and TRBJ2-1; 12 bases match TRBD2. The CDR3 has 17 residues. The V segment lost 1 base and the J segment 6 bases; nucleotides outside the gene matches: 7. Germline V gene lookup returns CDR1 SGHTA and CDR2 FQGNSA.